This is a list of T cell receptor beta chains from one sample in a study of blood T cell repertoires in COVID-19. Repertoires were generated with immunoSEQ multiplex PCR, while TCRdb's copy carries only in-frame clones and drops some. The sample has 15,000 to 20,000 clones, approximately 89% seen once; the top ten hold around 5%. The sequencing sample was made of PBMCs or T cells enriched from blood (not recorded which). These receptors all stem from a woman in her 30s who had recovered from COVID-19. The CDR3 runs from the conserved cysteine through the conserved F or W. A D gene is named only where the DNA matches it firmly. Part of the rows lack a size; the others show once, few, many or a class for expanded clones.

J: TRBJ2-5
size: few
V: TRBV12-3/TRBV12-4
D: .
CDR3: CASRLNSASAQYF
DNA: TGTGCCAGCAGGTTAAATAGTGCGTCGGCCCAGTACTTC

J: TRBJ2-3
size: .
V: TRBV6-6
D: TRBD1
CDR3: CASSSTDREGTDTQYF
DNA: TGTGCCAGCAGTTCTACGGACAGGGAGGGCACAGATACGCAGTATTTT

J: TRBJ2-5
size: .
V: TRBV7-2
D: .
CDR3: CASTQGGIIGTQYF
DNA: TGTGCCAGCACCCAGGGGGGAATAATAGGGACCCAGTACTTC

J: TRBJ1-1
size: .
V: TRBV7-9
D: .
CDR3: CATIATGLGGAFF
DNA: TGTGCCACCATCGCAACAGGGCTTGGTGGTGCTTTCTTT

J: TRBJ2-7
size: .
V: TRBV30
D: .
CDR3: CAWSRSEVLYEQYF
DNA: TGTGCCTGGAGCCGAAGCGAAGTTCTCTACGAGCAGTACTTC

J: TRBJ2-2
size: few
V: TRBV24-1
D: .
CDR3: CATSDQQGTGELFF
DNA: TGTGCCACCAGTGATCAACAGGGTACCGGGGAGCTGTTTTTT

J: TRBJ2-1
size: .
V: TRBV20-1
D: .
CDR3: CSASQGGEQFF
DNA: TGCAGTGCTAGTCAGGGTGGTGAGCAGTTCTTC

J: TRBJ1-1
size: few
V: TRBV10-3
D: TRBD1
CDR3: CAIRTGENTEAFF
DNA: TGTGCCATCAGGACAGGGGAGAACACTGAAGCTTTCTTT

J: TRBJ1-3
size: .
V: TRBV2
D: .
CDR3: CASRDNSGNTIYF
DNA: TGTGCCAGCAGGGACAACTCTGGAAACACCATATATTTT

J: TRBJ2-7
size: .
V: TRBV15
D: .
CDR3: CATSRGGTRRHEQYF
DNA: TGTGCCACCAGCAGAGGTGGGACAAGGCGGCACGAGCAGTACTTC

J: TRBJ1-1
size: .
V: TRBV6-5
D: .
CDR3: CASSPLLRGTEAFF
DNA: TGTGCCAGCAGTCCTCTTCTTAGGGGCACTGAAGCTTTCTTT

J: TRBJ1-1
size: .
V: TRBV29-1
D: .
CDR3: CSADRMNTEAFF
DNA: TGCAGCGCTGACAGGATGAACACTGAAGCTTTCTTT

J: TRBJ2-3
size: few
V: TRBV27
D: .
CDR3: CASGISTDTQYF
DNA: TGTGCCAGCGGCATTAGCACAGATACGCAGTATTTT

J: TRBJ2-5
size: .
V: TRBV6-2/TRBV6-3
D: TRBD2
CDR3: CASSTPSGGQETQYF
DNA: TGTGCCAGCAGCACCCCTAGCGGGGGACAAGAGACCCAGTACTTC

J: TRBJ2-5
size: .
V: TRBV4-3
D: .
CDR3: CASSQGPRETQYF
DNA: TGCGCCAGCAGCCAAGGCCCGAGAGAGACCCAGTACTTC

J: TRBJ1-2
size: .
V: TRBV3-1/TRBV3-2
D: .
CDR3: CASSQDSPRAFGYTF
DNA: TGTGCCAGCAGCCAAGATTCCCCCAGGGCTTTTGGCTACACCTTC

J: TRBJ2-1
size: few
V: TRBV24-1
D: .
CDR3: CATSERHRYNEQFF
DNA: TGTGCCACCAGTGAAAGACACAGGTACAATGAGCAGTTCTTC